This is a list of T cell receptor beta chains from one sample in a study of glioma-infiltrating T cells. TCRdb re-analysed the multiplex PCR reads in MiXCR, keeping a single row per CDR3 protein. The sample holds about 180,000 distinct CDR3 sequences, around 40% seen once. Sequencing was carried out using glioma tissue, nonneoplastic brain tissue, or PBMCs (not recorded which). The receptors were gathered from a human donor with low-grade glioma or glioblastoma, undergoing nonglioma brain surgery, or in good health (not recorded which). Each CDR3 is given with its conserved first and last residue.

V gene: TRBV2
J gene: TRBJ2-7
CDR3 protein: CASSSTGASEQYF

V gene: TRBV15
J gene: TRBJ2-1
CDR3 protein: CATSLTRANEQFF

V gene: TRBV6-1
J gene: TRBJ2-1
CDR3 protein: CARRVRNEQFF

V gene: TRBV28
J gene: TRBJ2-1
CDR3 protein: CASSPREGDSYNEQFF

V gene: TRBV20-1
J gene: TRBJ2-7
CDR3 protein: CSADRTLNEQYF

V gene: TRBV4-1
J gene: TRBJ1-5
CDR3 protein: CASSQEPGQPQHF

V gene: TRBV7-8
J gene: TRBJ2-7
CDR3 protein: CASSIGLAGGYEQHF

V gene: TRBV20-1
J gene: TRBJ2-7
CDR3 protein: CSANPPGQPYEQYF

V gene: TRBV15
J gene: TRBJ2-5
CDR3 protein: CATSRVRGQETQYF

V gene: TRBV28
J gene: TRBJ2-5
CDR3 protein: CASRGAGRDSQETQYF

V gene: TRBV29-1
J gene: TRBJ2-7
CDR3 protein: CSVRTGGQVSEQYF

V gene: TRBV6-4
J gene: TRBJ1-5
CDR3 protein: CAINSHRTRPQHF

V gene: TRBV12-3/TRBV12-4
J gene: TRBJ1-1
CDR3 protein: CASSTGQGRTEAFF

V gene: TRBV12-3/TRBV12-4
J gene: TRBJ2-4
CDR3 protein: CASSLAHGSDSVDF

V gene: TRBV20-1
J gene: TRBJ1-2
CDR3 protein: CSAREDGRLYGYTF

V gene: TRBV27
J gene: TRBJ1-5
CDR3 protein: CASRTHGGQPHHF

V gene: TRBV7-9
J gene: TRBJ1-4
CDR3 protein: CASSLVSSLDQKLFF

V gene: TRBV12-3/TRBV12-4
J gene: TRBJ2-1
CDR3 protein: CASSLVTPVYNEQFF

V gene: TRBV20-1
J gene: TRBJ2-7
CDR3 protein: CSASGVMFYEQYF

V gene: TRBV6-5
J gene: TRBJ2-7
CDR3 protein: CASSEVAQASDEQYF

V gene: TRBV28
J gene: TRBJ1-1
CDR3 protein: CASTPQGRIAGTEAFF

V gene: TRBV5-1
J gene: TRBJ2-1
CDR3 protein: CASSLFAGESYEQFF

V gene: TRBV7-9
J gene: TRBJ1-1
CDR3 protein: CASSLALRHTEAFF

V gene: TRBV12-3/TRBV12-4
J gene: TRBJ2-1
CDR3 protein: CASSLPLAGVNNEQFF

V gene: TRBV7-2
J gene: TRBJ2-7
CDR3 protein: CASSIRLAGYEQYF

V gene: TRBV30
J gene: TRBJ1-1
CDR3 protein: CAWNRAEKKTEAFF

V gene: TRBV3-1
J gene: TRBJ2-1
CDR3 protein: CASSAAGQPYNEQFF

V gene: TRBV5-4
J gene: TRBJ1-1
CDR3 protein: CASSLDLQGATEDFF

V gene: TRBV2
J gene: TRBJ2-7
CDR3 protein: CASIRDSSYEQYF

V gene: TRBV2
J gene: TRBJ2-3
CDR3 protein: CASSEGTATDTQYF